This TCR beta chain was captured in a study of OX40 agonist ivuxolimab in advanced cancers. Using immunoSEQ multiplex PCR, the repertoire was profiled, and TCRdb retains in-frame clones only, with some absent. The sample has some 80,000 clones; 90% to 95% are singletons. With regard to this clone: Its antigen is unidentified.

Notes on the study in general: At doses 0.1 to 3.0 mg/kg, CD4+ and CD8+ clones expanded.

Germline-derived CDR1 and CDR2 are MGHRA and YSYEKL. This CDR3 has 12 amino acids. The V and J ends lost 7 bases and 5 bases respectively, with 8 bases between them. The source was CD4+ or CD8+ T cells sorted from blood, collected in a trial of the OX40 agonist ivuxolimab. This sequence originates from an adult with an advanced solid tumor such as melanoma, head and neck, liver or kidney cancer. The rearrangement links TRBV4-1 to TRBJ2-2, with D hard to call. CDR3 sequence: CASMTPTGELFF. In DNA, the CDR3 is TGCGCCAGCATGACGCCTACCGGGGAGCTGTTTTTT.